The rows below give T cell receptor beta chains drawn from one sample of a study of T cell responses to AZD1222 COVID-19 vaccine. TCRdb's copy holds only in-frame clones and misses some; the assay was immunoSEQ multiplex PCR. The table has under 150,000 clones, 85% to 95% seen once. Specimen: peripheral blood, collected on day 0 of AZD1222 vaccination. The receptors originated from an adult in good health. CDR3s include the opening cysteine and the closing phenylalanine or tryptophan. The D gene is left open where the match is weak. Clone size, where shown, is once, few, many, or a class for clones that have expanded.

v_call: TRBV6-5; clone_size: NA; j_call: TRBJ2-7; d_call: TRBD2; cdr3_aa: CASSKTSGKNEQYF; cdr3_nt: TGTGCCAGCAGTAAGACTAGCGGGAAGAACGAGCAGTACTTC
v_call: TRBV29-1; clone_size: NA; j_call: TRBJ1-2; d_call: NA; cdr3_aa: CSGAASWGYTF; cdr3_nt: TGCAGCGGGGCCGCCAGCTGGGGCTACACCTTC
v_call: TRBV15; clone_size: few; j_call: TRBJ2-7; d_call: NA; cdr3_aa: CATSTDVLSSYEQYF; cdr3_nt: TGTGCCACTAGTACGGATGTACTAAGCTCCTACGAGCAGTACTTC
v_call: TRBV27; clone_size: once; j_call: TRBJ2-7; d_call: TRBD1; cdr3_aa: CAITGTGKYEQYF; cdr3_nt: TGTGCCATTACCGGGACAGGGAAATACGAGCAGTACTTC
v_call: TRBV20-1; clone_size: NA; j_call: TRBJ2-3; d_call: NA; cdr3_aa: CSATSTDTQYF; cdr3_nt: TGCAGTGCTACCAGCACAGATACGCAGTATTTT
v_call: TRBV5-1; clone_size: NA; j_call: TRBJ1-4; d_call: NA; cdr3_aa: CASSPNTATNEKLFF; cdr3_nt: TGCGCCAGCAGCCCTAACACCGCCACTAATGAAAAACTGTTTTTT
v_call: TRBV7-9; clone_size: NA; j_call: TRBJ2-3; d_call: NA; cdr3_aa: CASSFRGTDTQYF; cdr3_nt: TGTGCCAGCAGCTTCCGGGGAACAGATACGCAGTATTTT
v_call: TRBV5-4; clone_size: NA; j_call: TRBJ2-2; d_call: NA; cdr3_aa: CASSVKGVELFF; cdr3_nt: TGTGCCAGCAGCGTTAAGGGGGTGGAGCTGTTTTTT
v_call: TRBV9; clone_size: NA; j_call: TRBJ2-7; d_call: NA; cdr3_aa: CASSLGYYEQYF; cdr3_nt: TGTGCCAGCAGCCTGGGATATTACGAGCAGTACTTC
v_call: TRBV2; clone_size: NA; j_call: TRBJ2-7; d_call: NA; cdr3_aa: CATMQGTSYEQYF; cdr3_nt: TGTGCCACTATGCAAGGCACATCCTACGAGCAGTACTTC
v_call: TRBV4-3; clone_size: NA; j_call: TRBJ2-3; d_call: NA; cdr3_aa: CASSQAADTQYF; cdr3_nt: TGCGCCAGCAGCCAAGCGGCAGATACGCAGTATTTT
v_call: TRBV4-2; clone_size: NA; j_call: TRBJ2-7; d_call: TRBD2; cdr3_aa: CASSQDLAGAYEQYF; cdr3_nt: TGTGCCAGCAGCCAAGATCTAGCGGGGGCCTACGAGCAGTACTTC
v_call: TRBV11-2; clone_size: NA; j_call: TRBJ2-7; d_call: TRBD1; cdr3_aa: CASSLATGGGYEQYF; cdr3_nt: TGTGCCAGCAGCTTAGCCACAGGGGGCGGCTACGAGCAGTACTTC
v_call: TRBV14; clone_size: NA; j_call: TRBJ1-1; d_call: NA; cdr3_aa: CASSQDRRREGTEAFF; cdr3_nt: TGTGCCAGCAGCCAAGATCGCCGGAGAGAAGGCACTGAAGCTTTCTTT
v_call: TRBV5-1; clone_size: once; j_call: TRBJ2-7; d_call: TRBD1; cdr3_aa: CASSSRTGAYEQYF; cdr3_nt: TGCGCCAGCAGCTCAAGGACAGGGGCGTACGAGCAGTACTTC
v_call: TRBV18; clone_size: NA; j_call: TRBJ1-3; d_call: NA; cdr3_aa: CASSPGGRNTIYF; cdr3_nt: TGTGCCAGCTCACCAGGCGGCAGAAACACCATATATTTT
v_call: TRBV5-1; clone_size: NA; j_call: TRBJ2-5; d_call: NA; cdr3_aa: CASSLAQQETQYF; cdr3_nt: TGCGCCAGCAGCTTGGCACAGCAAGAGACCCAGTACTTC
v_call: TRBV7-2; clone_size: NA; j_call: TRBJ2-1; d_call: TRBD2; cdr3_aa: CASSLAAGGYNEQFF; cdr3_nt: TGTGCCAGCAGCTTAGCAGCGGGAGGCTACAATGAGCAGTTCTTC
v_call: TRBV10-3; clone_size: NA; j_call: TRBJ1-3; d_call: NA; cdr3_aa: CATGPGNTIYF; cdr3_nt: TGTGCTACAGGGCCTGGAAACACCATATATTTT
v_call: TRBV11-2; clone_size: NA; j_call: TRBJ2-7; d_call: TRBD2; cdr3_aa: CASSRRPTSGSSYEQYF; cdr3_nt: TGTGCCAGCAGCCGTCGCCCGACTAGCGGGAGTTCCTACGAGCAGTACTTC
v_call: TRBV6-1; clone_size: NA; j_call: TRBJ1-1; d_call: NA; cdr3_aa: CASSEIGAEAFF; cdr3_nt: TGTGCCAGCAGTGAAATAGGCGCTGAAGCTTTCTTT
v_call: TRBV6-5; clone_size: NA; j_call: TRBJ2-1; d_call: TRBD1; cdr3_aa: CAIKVQGYRNNEQFF; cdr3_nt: TGTGCCATCAAAGTACAGGGGTACAGAAACAATGAGCAGTTCTTC
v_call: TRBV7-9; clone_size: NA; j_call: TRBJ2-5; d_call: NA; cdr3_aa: CASSWVEGYETQYF; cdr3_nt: TGTGCCAGCAGCTGGGTGGAGGGGTACGAGACCCAGTACTTC
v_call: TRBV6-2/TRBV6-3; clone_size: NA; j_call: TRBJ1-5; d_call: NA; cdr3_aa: CASSLRQAGWPQHF; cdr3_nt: TGTGCCAGCAGCCTTAGACAGGCTGGTTGGCCCCAGCATTTT
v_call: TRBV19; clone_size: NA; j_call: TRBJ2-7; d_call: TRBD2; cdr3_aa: CASSPGLYHYEQYF; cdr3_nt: TGTGCCAGTAGTCCGGGACTATACCACTACGAGCAGTACTTC
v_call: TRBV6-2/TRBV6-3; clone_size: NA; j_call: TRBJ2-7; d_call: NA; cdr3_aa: CASSPPGGTSSYEQYF; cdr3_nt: TGTGCCAGCAGCCCCCCTGGCGGAACTAGCTCCTACGAGCAGTACTTC
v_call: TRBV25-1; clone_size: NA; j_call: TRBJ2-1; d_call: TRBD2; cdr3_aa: CASSESGTRKFF; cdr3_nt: TGTGCCAGCAGTGAATCCGGGACTAGGAAGTTCTTC